This T cell receptor (beta chain) was profiled in a study of cytomegalovirus exposure and HLA in healthy donors. Study results and caveats: When a later analysis compared HLA-associated TCR beta chains with equally common others, the HLA-associated chains turned out to be more clonally expanded and to have lower generation probabilities. A missense variant in DCLRE1C was later tied to TCR beta V- and J-gene trimming. The study labeled 180 or so TCR beta chains cytomegalovirus-associated.

Comment on this clone: Its antigen is currently unknown.

PCR employed 60 Vbeta and 13 Jbeta primers. TCRdb's table, derived via immunoSEQ multiplex PCR, lists solely in-frame clones and lacks some. The sample consists of approximately 140,000 clones, around 80% of them appearing once. V lost 0 bases to trimming and J lost 2 bases, with 4 bases between them. Per germline, CDR1 SGHNT and CDR2 YYREEE (reference sequence). The CDR3 runs to 13 residues. The rearrangement links TRBV5-4 to TRBJ2-3; D gene uncertain. The sequencing sample was made of PBMCs. The receptor's source is a middle-aged man in good health and CMV-seropositive. CDR3 in amino acids: CASSLDFTDTQYF. The CDR3 DNA sequence: TGTGCCAGCAGCTTGGACTTCACAGATACGCAGTATTTT.